What follows are 22 T cell receptor beta chains derived from one specimen sequenced in a study of Ad26.COV2.S vaccination and SARS-CoV-2 variants. Treatment of the sample: 15 to 20 received Ad26.COV2.S at low or high dose, single or two shots; about 5 received placebo; per-sample allocation not given. At day 63 after the first vaccine or placebo injection, samples were drawn. Assay used: immunoSEQ multiplex PCR; TCRdb lists only in-frame clones, some missing. This sample has around 400,000 clones; under 90% occur once, and the top ten carry around 7%. The sample was peripheral blood, taken in a trial of Ad26.COV2.S vaccine versus placebo. These receptors originate from a person aged 18 to 59 who received the Ad26.COV2.S COVID-19 vaccine or a placebo.

This clone showed up just a few times. V gene TRBV6-5 combines with J gene TRBJ1-6; TRBD1 matches 7 bases. In germline, CDR1 is MNHEY, CDR2 SVGAGI. V shed 6 bases and J 8 bases; nucleotides not matched to a gene: 10. CDR3 length: 15 residues. The CDR3 region is CASRFYGTAYSPLHF. The CDR3 coding sequence is TGTGCCAGCAGATTTTATGGGACAGCTTATTCACCCCTCCACTTT.

V gene TRBV30 combines with J gene TRBJ1-3; no clear D gene. The CDR3 totals 13 residues. V was shortened by 0 bases and J by 11 bases, with 14 bases between the two germline ends. Germline V gives CDR1 GTSNPN, CDR2 SVGIG (reference sequence). In DNA form, the CDR3 reads TGTGCCTGGAGTGTACACCATAGGACTCCCATATATTTT. The encoded protein is CAWSVHHRTPIYF.

CDR3: CSASAQGANTGELFF. The CDR3 DNA is TGCAGTGCTAGTGCTCAGGGGGCGAACACCGGGGAGCTGTTTTTT. The chain uses TRBV20-1 and TRBJ2-2, with 7 bases aligning to TRBD1. Germline CDR1 and CDR2: DFQATT and SNEGSKA (reference sequence). The V gene end was trimmed by 3 bases and the J gene end by 0 bases; junction bases not matched to a gene: 4. There are 15 residues in the CDR3.

Only a few counts were recorded for this clone. The chain joins TRBV6-6 to TRBJ1-5; a possible D gene is TRBD1 (6 bases). V was trimmed by 1 base and J by 4 bases, leaving 8 bases between them. CDR3 length: 14 amino acids. CDR1 and CDR2 from the germline V gene are MNHNY and SVGAGI (reference sequence). The CDR3 protein is CASSYLTGNQPQHF. CDR3 coding DNA: TGTGCCAGCAGTTACTTGACAGGTAATCAGCCCCAGCATTTT.

This clone was detected once. The V and J genes are TRBV2 and TRBJ2-7; 8 nucleotides line up with TRBD1. V lost 11 bases and J lost 5; bases outside the gene matches: 11. In germline, CDR1 is SNHLY, CDR2 FYNNEI. The CDR3 has 13 residues. CDR3 amino acids: CAGSIQTGDEQYF. The CDR3 nucleotides read TGTGCCGGATCAATCCAGACAGGGGACGAGCAGTACTTC.

The chain recombines TRBV20-1 with TRBJ2-1; D is undetermined. Germline assignment: CDR1 DFQATT and CDR2 SNEGSKA (reference sequence). V dropped 6 bases and J dropped 3 bases, with 6 bases sitting between them. The CDR3 consists of 11 residues. The CDR3 nucleotides are TGCAGTGCCCCTTACTACAATGAGCAGTTCTTC. It encodes CSAPYYNEQFF.

The chain combines TRBV6-1 with TRBJ1-2; 9 bases are a match to TRBD1. V lost 7 bases, J lost 8 bases, and 5 bases stayed unmatched. The CDR3 is 12 amino acids. Germline assignment: CDR1 MNHNS and CDR2 SASEGT. The CDR3 DNA reads as TGTGCCAGCACTGGAGGACAGGGGGGCTACACCTTC. Encoded protein: CASTGGQGGYTF.

The chain recombines TRBV5-4 with TRBJ2-3; 8 nucleotides agree with TRBD2. The V segment lost 4 bases and the J segment 5 bases; nucleotides outside the gene matches: 9. The CDR3 loop spans 15 amino acids. The germline CDR1 and CDR2 sequences are SGHNT and YYREEE (reference sequence). The CDR3 bases are TGTGCCAGCAGCCGCCGGACTAGCTCAGGAGATACGCAGTATTTT. Translated: CASSRRTSSGDTQYF. The variable domain in full, completed from reference TRBV5-4 and TRBJ2-3, reads ETGVTQSPTHLIKTRGQQVTLRCSSQSGHNTVSWYQQALGQGPQFIFQYYREEENGRGNFPPRFSGLQFPNYSSELNVNALELDDSALYLCASSRRTSSGDTQYFGPGTRLTVL.

This clone showed up just once. J is TRBJ1-1 and V is TRBV3-1 (or the pseudogene TRBV3-2); 9 bases fit TRBD1. The CDR3 totals 19 residues. Germline CDR1 LGHDT, CDR2 YNNKEL (reference sequence). Trimming at V came to 4 bases and at J to 5 bases, leaving 20 bases not matched to a gene. CDR3 nucleotide sequence: TGTGCCAGCAGCCGGGACAGGGAAGGGGTATGGTGGGGGCCTACTGAAGCTTTCTTT. It encodes CASSRDREGVWWGPTEAFF.

Only one count was recorded for this clone. The gene calls are TRBV18 and TRBJ1-6, with a weak D call TRBD1 (6 bases). The V gene's germline CDR1 is KGHSH and CDR2 LQKENI. This CDR3 has 18 amino acids. V shed 1 base and J shed 10 bases, with 23 bases lying between them. The CDR3 here is CASSPLPHTGTWGSPLHF. Written as DNA, the CDR3 is TGTGCCAGCTCACCACTGCCCCACACAGGGACGTGGGGGTCACCCCTCCACTTT.

V usage is TRBV6-1 and J usage is TRBJ2-4; possible D gene TRBD1, 7 bases. The CDR3 consists of 15 residues. CDR1 is MNHNS and CDR2 is SASEGT in the germline V gene. Trimming left V 8 bases short and J 8 bases short, with 22 bases between. The CDR3, as DNA: TGTGCCAGCTCTGAAGCGGGTGCTACAGGGGACATTCAGTACTTC. It translates to CASSEAGATGDIQYF.

Written as DNA, the CDR3 is TGTGCCGTAAAGGACGGGAATAACTATGGCTACACCTTC. Amino acids: CAVKDGNNYGYTF. This sequence joins TRBV5-4 and TRBJ1-2; no clear D gene. The V and J ends lost 10 bases and 1 base respectively, with 14 bases between them. The CDR3 runs 13 residues. The germline V gene has CDR1 SGHNT and CDR2 YYREEE (reference sequence). The full variable domain, its missing parts supplied by reference TRBV5-4 and TRBJ1-2, is ETGVTQSPTHLIKTRGQQVTLRCSSQSGHNTVSWYQQALGQGPQFIFQYYREEENGRGNFPPRFSGLQFPNYSSELNVNALELDDSALYLCAVKDGNNYGYTFGSGTRLTVV.

This clone was picked up a small number of times. The chain links TRBV11-2 to TRBJ2-3, with 13 bases fitting TRBD2. Germline V lookup: CDR1 SGHAT, CDR2 FQNNGV. Losses at the gene ends were 4 bases for V and 6 bases for J; bases not matched to a gene: 7. This CDR3 has 16 residues. The CDR3 is CASSSGLAGVLDTQYF. CDR3 nucleotide sequence: TGTGCCAGCAGCTCCGGACTAGCGGGAGTATTGGATACGCAGTATTTT.

This clone was counted once. The rearrangement uses TRBV4-1 and TRBJ2-7; D unclear. The ends were cut back, 0 bases at V and 7 bases at J, with 13 bases in the middle. Germline V CDR1 and CDR2: MGHRA, YSYEKL. CDR3 size: 14 residues. The CDR3 spells CASSQDVERREQYF. CDR3 nucleotide sequence: TGCGCCAGCAGCCAAGATGTCGAGCGACGGGAGCAGTACTTC.

The chain is built from TRBV15 and TRBJ2-1; 8 bases fit TRBD2. The CDR3 is 16 amino acids. V gave up 0 bases and J gave up 7 bases; unmatched junction bases: 8. The germline V gene has CDR1 LNHNV and CDR2 YYDKDF (reference sequence). CDR3 residues: CATSREGTRGGNEQFF. Written as DNA, the CDR3 is TGTGCCACCAGCAGAGAGGGGACTCGCGGGGGGAATGAGCAGTTCTTC.

The CDR3 loop is CASSFTNEQYF. The CDR3 region has the DNA TGTGCCAGCAGCTTTACGAACGAGCAGTACTTC. The V call is TRBV11-3, the J call TRBJ2-7; D unresolved. Germline CDR1 is SGHNT and CDR2 is YENEEA. The CDR3 is 11 amino acids. V was clipped by 3 bases and J by 5 bases, with 5 bases between them.

The V call is TRBV3-1 (or the pseudogene TRBV3-2), the J call TRBJ1-5, with D unresolved. The CDR3 has 13 amino acids. Germline V gives CDR1 LGHDT, CDR2 YNNKEL (reference sequence). The V end lost 1 base, the J end lost 6 bases, and 7 bases lay between the germline ends. CDR3 sequence (DNA): TGTGCCAGCAGCCAAGGGCTGAGTCAGCCCCAGCATTTT. Protein: CASSQGLSQPQHF.

The J gene is TRBJ2-3, the V gene TRBV30; 11 positions match TRBD2. Unmatched junction bases numbered 12, after V lost 5 bases and J lost 5 bases. The CDR3 extends over 16 amino acids. Germline CDR1 is GTSNPN and CDR2 is SVGIG (reference sequence). CDR3 sequence reads: CAWGTGLAGSRDTQYF. CDR3 DNA: TGTGCCTGGGGTACAGGACTAGCGGGCAGTAGAGATACGCAGTATTTT.

This chain links TRBV7-2 with TRBJ1-2, with D unclear. The CDR3 covers 14 residues. Trimming shortened V by 5 bases and J by 5 bases, and 15 bases separated the two germline ends. The germline V gene encodes CDR1 SGHTA and CDR2 FQGNSA. The CDR3, as DNA: TGTGCCAGCAGCCCTAGGACCGGCGAATATGGCTACACCTTC. This gives the protein CASSPRTGEYGYTF.

This chain joins TRBV5-5 and TRBJ2-5, with TRBD2 as a possible D gene (6 bases). The CDR3 runs 14 residues. V gave up 0 bases and J gave up 2 bases, with 8 bases separating them. The V gene's germline CDR1 is SGHKS and CDR2 YYEKEE (reference sequence). The CDR3 DNA reads as TGTGCCAGCAGCTTGGGACTAGGTCAAGAGACCCAGTACTTC. Encoded protein: CASSLGLGQETQYF.

This clone was counted a few times. The chain recombines TRBV11-2 with TRBJ1-1; weak D call: TRBD1 (5 bases). The germline CDR1 and CDR2 sequences are SGHAT and FQNNGV. Trimming shortened V by 3 bases and J by 3 bases, and 11 bases separated the two germline ends. This CDR3 is 14 amino acids long. The CDR3 DNA reads TGTGCCAGCAGCTTCGGGACGGCCTACACTGAAGCTTTCTTT. It translates to CASSFGTAYTEAFF.

The chain combines TRBV5-6 with TRBJ1-2; 7 bases are a match to TRBD1. Germline V gives CDR1 SGHDT, CDR2 YYEEEE. Trimming took 3 bases from V and 4 from J; bases not matched to a gene: 6. This CDR3 contains 14 residues. This CDR3 is CASSWGQPSYGYTF. The CDR3 DNA reads TGTGCCAGCAGCTGGGGACAGCCATCCTATGGCTACACCTTC.